This is a list of T cell receptor beta chains from one sample in a study of molecular identifiers for immune sequencing clone quantification. TCRdb ran MiXCR on the PCR reads and lists one entry per CDR3 protein. The table includes 40,000 to 45,000 distinct CDR3 sequences, roughly 18% detected once. The sequenced sample was naive CD8+ T cells from blood, with Jurkat cell RNA spiked in. These receptors were collected from a human donor in good health. Some libraries in this study had Jurkat cell RNA spiked in. CDR3s include the opening cysteine and the closing phenylalanine or tryptophan. D genes are given only for firm matches. Size is stated for part of the rows, as once, few or many counts, or as a class when the clone is expanded.

few TRBJ2-7 . TRBV4-2 CASSQAGPTYEQYF TGTGCCAGCAGCCAAGCGGGACCCACCTACGAGCAGTACTTC
few TRBJ2-7 TRBD1 TRBV4-3 CASSHTGDDRGEQYF TGCGCCAGCAGCCACACTGGGGATGACAGGGGCGAGCAGTACTTC
. TRBJ2-1 . TRBV5-1 CASSLLPGYEQFF TGCGCCAGCAGCTTATTGCCAGGCTATGAGCAGTTCTTC
few TRBJ1-5 TRBD1 TRBV6-2/TRBV6-3 CASNDRVNQPQHF TGTGCCAGCAATGACAGGGTCAATCAGCCCCAGCATTTT
many TRBJ2-5 . TRBV4-3 CASSQGWTVEETQYF TGCGCCAGCAGCCAAGGATGGACTGTCGAAGAGACCCAGTACTTC
many TRBJ2-3 . TRBV12-3/TRBV12-4 CASKTHTDTQYF TGTGCCAGCAAGACCCACACAGATACGCAGTATTTT
many TRBJ2-1 . TRBV29-1 CSVEDYKPRNEQFF TGCAGCGTTGAAGATTACAAACCTAGAAATGAGCAGTTCTTC
few TRBJ2-7 . TRBV5-1 CASSFYQVSSYEQYF TGCGCCAGCAGCTTTTATCAAGTAAGCTCCTACGAGCAGTACTTC
many TRBJ2-3 TRBD2 TRBV4-3 CASSQGTSGGGSTDTQYF TGCGCCAGCAGCCAAGGGACTAGCGGAGGCGGTAGCACAGATACGCAGTATTTT
many TRBJ2-2 TRBD1 TRBV10-3 CAISQPFRGLSTGELFF TGTGCCATCAGTCAACCCTTCAGGGGGCTTTCAACCGGGGAGCTGTTTTTT
. TRBJ1-2 . TRBV6-6 CASSYSIEGFYGYTF TGTGCCAGCAGTTACTCGATCGAGGGGTTCTATGGCTACACCTTC
many TRBJ2-7 TRBD2 TRBV7-2 CASSMGSGSYEQYF TGTGCCAGCAGTATGGGGAGCGGGAGTTACGAGCAGTACTTC
. TRBJ2-7 . TRBV23-1 CASSQSYARSRLWLYYEQYF TGCGCCAGCAGTCAATCGTATGCGAGATCGAGGCTTTGGTTGTACTACGAGCAGTACTTC
many TRBJ2-7 . TRBV5-1 CASSLWWEVPHEQYF TGCGCCAGCAGCTTGTGGTGGGAGGTTCCCCACGAGCAGTACTTC
many TRBJ2-2 TRBD1 TRBV7-9 CASSFPFGQAFGGELFF TGTGCCAGCAGCTTTCCCTTCGGACAGGCCTTCGGCGGGGAGCTGTTTTTT
many TRBJ2-1 . TRBV2 CASSGLHLGFF TGTGCCAGCAGTGGACTCCACTTGGGGTTCTTC
many TRBJ2-5 TRBD2 TRBV13 CASSSGRAKLETQYF TGTGCCAGCAGCTCCGGGAGGGCCAAATTAGAGACCCAGTACTTC
many TRBJ2-1 TRBD2 TRBV3-1 CASSQGALAGRDEQFF TGTGCCAGCAGCCAAGGGGCGCTAGCGGGAAGGGATGAGCAGTTCTTC
. TRBJ2-1 . TRBV7-9 CASSLPRGAGVPHEQFF TGTGCCAGCAGCCTTCCACGGGGGGCGGGAGTTCCCCATGAGCAGTTCTTC
many TRBJ2-7 . TRBV6-2/TRBV6-3 CASSSEHYEQYF TGTGCCAGCAGTTCCGAACACTACGAGCAGTACTTC
many TRBJ2-1 . TRBV7-9 CASSSLNEQFF TGTGCCTCCTCGAGCCTCAATGAGCAGTTCTTC
. TRBJ2-3 . TRBV3-1 CASSLPGSTDTQYF TGTGCCAGCAGCCTTCCAGGGAGCACAGATACGCAGTATTTT
many TRBJ1-6 . TRBV7-2 CASSLPGAPLHF TGTGCCAGCAGCCTCCCAGGAGCACCCCTCCACTTT
many TRBJ2-1 TRBD1 TRBV6-5 CASSGTGRLNEQFF TGTGCCAGCAGCGGGACAGGCAGACTCAATGAGCAGTTCTTC
many TRBJ2-1 TRBD2 TRBV14 CASSPPEILAASYNEQFF TGTGCCAGCAGCCCTCCGGAAATACTAGCGGCCTCCTACAATGAGCAGTTCTTC
many TRBJ2-5 TRBD2 TRBV15 CATSREAGEVETQYF TGTGCCACCAGCAGAGAGGCGGGAGAGGTTGAGACCCAGTACTTC
. TRBJ2-7 TRBD2 TRBV3-1 CASSQDGDLAGVSYEQYF TGTGCCAGCAGCCAAGACGGGGACCTAGCGGGGGTCTCCTACGAGCAGTACTTC
many TRBJ2-3 . TRBV19 CATPSGDSSTGDTQYF TGTGCCACCCCGTCCGGGGACTCCAGTACGGGAGATACGCAGTATTTT
. TRBJ2-7 . TRBV12-3/TRBV12-4 CASSLNFFGRQYF TGTGCCAGCAGTTTAAATTTTTTTGGGAGGCAGTACTTC
many TRBJ1-5 TRBD1 TRBV6-5 CASRDRGWNQPQHF TGTGCCAGCCGGGACAGGGGGTGGAATCAGCCCCAGCATTTT
many TRBJ2-1 . TRBV7-9 CASSGRKSSSYNEQFF TGTGCCAGCAGCGGCAGGAAAAGCAGCTCCTACAATGAGCAGTTCTTC
. TRBJ2-7 . TRBV20-1 CSAVWGGYEQYF TGCAGCGCCGTATGGGGCGGCTACGAGCAGTACTTC
. TRBJ2-7 . TRBV12-3/TRBV12-4 CASSTLFEQYF TGTGCCAGCAGCACTCTGTTCGAGCAGTACTTC
. TRBJ2-7 . TRBV12-3/TRBV12-4 CASSFLAYEQYF TGTGCCAGCAGTTTCCTGGCCTACGAGCAGTACTTC
many TRBJ2-2 TRBD2 TRBV7-9 CASSPRGSGRITGELFF TGTGCCAGCAGCCCCCGGGGGAGCGGGAGGATCACCGGGGAGCTGTTTTTT
few TRBJ1-2 . TRBV6-5 CASTLTWGIGNYGYTF TGTGCCAGCACCCTAACGTGGGGAATTGGCAACTATGGCTACACCTTC
many TRBJ2-1 TRBD2 TRBV7-9 CASSWTSGNYNEQFF TGTGCCAGCAGCTGGACTAGCGGGAACTACAATGAGCAGTTCTTC
few TRBJ2-7 . TRBV4-1 CASSQDLQAYEQYF TGCGCCAGCAGCCAAGACTTGCAAGCCTACGAGCAGTACTTC
many TRBJ2-1 . TRBV4-3 CASSQVTENEQFF TGCGCCAGCAGCCAAGTGACCGAGAATGAGCAGTTCTTC